Sequencing of this T cell receptor (beta chain) was carried out in a study of blood T cell repertoires in COVID-19. Across the study: The study drew acute and convalescent COVID-19 samples from the United States, Italy and Spain. PBMCs, B-cell-depleted T cells, or T cells provided the cDNA or gDNA that made up the material.

V lost 0 bases and J lost 6, with 5 bases in between. This CDR3 has 12 amino acids. In the original workflow: Scientists estimated how many nucleated cells there were by amplifying reference gene primers. Using immunoSEQ multiplex PCR, the repertoire was profiled, and TCRdb retains in-frame clones only, with some absent. V, J and clone size are taken as reported in that table, and D and trimming were inferred from the DNA itself. The sample holds 350,000 or so clones, roughly 90% seen once. The TCR sequence derives from a man younger than 35 with active or convalescent COVID-19. The chain combines TRBV12-3 or TRBV12-4 with TRBJ1-2; D call uncertain. Sequencing input: peripheral blood. The CDR3 nucleotides read TGTGCCAGCAGTTTAGCGGCAGATGGCTACACCTTC. Amino acids: CASSLAADGYTF.